This T cell receptor beta chain stems from a study of cytomegalovirus exposure and HLA in healthy donors. Per the germline V gene, CDR1 is SNHLY and CDR2 is FYNNEI. The J segment lost 3 bases and the V segment lost 4 bases, leaving 8 bases of the junction unmatched. The CDR3 loop spans 16 amino acids. Researchers ran the PCR with 60 Vbeta and 13 Jbeta primers. The protocol was immunoSEQ multiplex PCR, while the TCRdb copy is restricted to in-frame clones and leaves out a portion. The table includes about 170,000 clones, 65% to 85% detected once. What was sequenced was PBMCs. This chain uses TRBV2 with TRBJ2-3; 9 bases map to TRBD1. This receptor was identified in a woman aged 45-59 years in good health and CMV-seropositive. This CDR3 reads CASSGAGTGITDTQYF. Here the CDR3 DNA reads TGTGCCAGCAGTGGAGCCGGGACAGGGATTACAGATACGCAGTATTTT. The full variable domain, with the rest looked up from reference TRBV2 and TRBJ2-3, is EPEVTQTPSHQVTQMGQEVILRCVPISNHLYFYWYRQILGQKVEFLVSFYNNEISEKSEIFDDQFSVERPDGSNFTLKIRSTKLEDSAMYFCASSGAGTGITDTQYFGPGTRLTVL.